This T cell receptor (beta chain) was captured in a study of T-cell memory formation after mild COVID-19. About the study: Clusters were largely donor specific.

Study-level results: Second-wave clones reaching peak frequency on day 37 lacked confirmed SARS-CoV-2 specificity.

This clonotype was picked up a small number of times. No antigen is known for it. Germline loops: CDR1 MNHEY, CDR2 SVGEGT. This CDR3 spans 14 amino acids. Trimming stripped 0 bases from V and 3 bases from J, with 9 bases between. TCR alpha and TCR beta cDNA libraries carrying sample barcodes and UMIs were produced by 5'RACE using constant-segment primers. One entry per CDR3 protein, called by TCRdb with MiXCR from the 5' RACE reads. Among 250,000 to 350,000 distinct CDR3 sequences listed, about a sixth were seen once. The chain recombines TRBV6-2 or TRBV6-3 with TRBJ2-7, with unresolved D. The source material was PBMCs or a T cell subset sorted from them (not recorded which). The receptor comes from a man between 18 and 35 years old who had mild COVID-19 (a few samples of this study predate the infection). Cell type and time point are not known. CDR3 nucleotide sequence: TGTGCCAGCAGTTACTCAGGGCGCTTCTACGAGCAGTACTTC. It yields the protein CASSYSGRFYEQYF.